The 2 T cell receptor beta chains below all came from one sample that was sequenced in a study of breast tumors, draining lymph nodes, adjacent tissues (TCRdb year 2016). Lymph node samples were obtained from the axillary draining lymph nodes of breast cancer patients. The library relied on multiplex PCR. Sequencing was carried out with an Illumina HiSeq 2000. TCRdb redid the processing of the public reads, applying fastp at Q25 and MiXCR, and retained in-frame beta chains. Rows merge per CDR3 protein into single entries with the most common DNA and genes. This sample gives about 230,000 distinct CDR3 sequences in total; around 32% of them show up just once. 1.3% to 1.5% of the sample belongs to the ten largest clones. Sequenced input: axillary lymph node tissue. These receptors came from a female donor with breast cancer. Some clones in this sample may be carry-over from other donors' samples.

This clonotype was counted at least ten times. The chain combines TRBV19 with TRBJ1-5; D is uncertain. Germline loops: CDR1 LNHDA, CDR2 SQIVND (reference sequence). CDR3 size: 13 residues. Trimming removed 0 bases from V and 3 bases from J, with 3 bases in between. The CDR3 is CASSIDPNQPQHF. The CDR3 coding sequence is TGTGCCAGTAGTATAGATCCCAATCAGCCCCAGCATTTT.

The V and J genes are TRBV5-1 and TRBJ1-1; tentatively, D is TRBD1 (6 bases). V lost 7 bases and J 6 bases, leaving 22 bases between the germline ends. The CDR3 runs to 15 residues. Looked up from germline, CDR1 is SGHRS and CDR2 is YFSETQ. CDR3 coding DNA: TGCGCCAGCTCATTCCGACAGGTTAAGGTTTCTGAAGCTTTCTTT. Translating gives CASSFRQVKVSEAFF.